In this sample, the clone carrying this T cell receptor beta chain turned up many times. Its antigen remains unknown. TCRdb redid the calling of the RT-PCR reads with MiXCR, one entry per CDR3 protein. The repertoire includes approximately 680,000 distinct CDR3 sequences, 15% to 18% of them detected once, and under 14% sits in the top ten. The record originates from a study of response to subunit inactivated influenza vaccine. Study observations and caveats: The study's authors posited that every seasonal influenza vaccination enlists few new T cells.

The CDR3 consists of 17 residues. The V gene end was trimmed by 4 bases and the J gene end by 2 bases; junction bases not matched to a gene: 9. The germline V gene has CDR1 LGHNA and CDR2 YNFKEQ. This clonotype was obtained from a man aged 50 or older who received an inactivated influenza vaccine. The rearrangement links TRBV4-2 to TRBJ2-3; 10 nucleotides match TRBD2. This material consisted of PBMCs from blood, taken 11 to 12 days after vaccination. The CDR3 loop is CASSPSGSGGTTDTQYF. The CDR3 nucleotides are TGTGCCAGCAGCCCCTCAGGTAGCGGGGGGACCACAGATACGCAGTATTTT.